This T cell receptor (beta chain) was captured in a study of beta chain features in type 1 diabetes. Study summary: Examination of sorted cells across all samples involved around 100,000,000 cells. Findings and limits, study-wide: Shortening of TCRB CDR3s, moderate but significant, appeared in all four CD4+ subsets of Type 1 diabetes patients.

CD4+ cells of the naive, central memory, regulatory and stem cell-like memory types were sorted via CD45RO/CCR7/CD25/CD127/CD95/CD27. The investigators reverse transcribed all of the isolated RNA, so they sequenced expressed TCRB transcripts. Profiled with immunoSEQ multiplex PCR; TCRdb holds only in-frame clones, not every one. The table records about 370,000 clones, 9.5% to 10% of them present only once. The ends lost 7 bases at V and 8 bases at J; junction bases unmatched: 7. CDR1 is MDHEN and CDR2 is SYDVKM in the germline V gene. CDR3 size: 13 residues. Only a few counts were recorded for this clone. Its antigen remains unidentified.

J is TRBJ1-2 and V is TRBV28; 10 positions agree with TRBD1. The clonotype comes from a man aged 25-45 years with type 1 diabetes. The sequencing sample was made of central memory CD4+ T cells from blood. CDR3 bases: TGTGCCAGCACCGGGGACAGGGGCAGGGGCTACACCTTC. It encodes CASTGDRGRGYTF.